Listed below are T cell receptor beta chains from one sample, sequenced in a study of OX40 agonist ivuxolimab in advanced cancers. The table came from immunoSEQ multiplex PCR; TCRdb's copy has only in-frame clones and leaves some out. This repertoire shows more than 60,000 clones, 90% found once; its top ten account for about 0.35%. The specimen comprised CD4+ or CD8+ T cells sorted from blood, sampled in a trial of the OX40 agonist ivuxolimab. All receptors derive from an adult with an advanced solid tumor such as melanoma, head and neck, liver or kidney cancer. Each CDR3 is given without its conserved first and last residue. A D gene is named only where the DNA matches it firmly.

d_call: .
v_call: TRBV7-9
j_call: TRBJ1-1
cdr3_aa: ASSPRQALNTEAF

d_call: TRBD1
v_call: TRBV19
j_call: TRBJ2-2
cdr3_aa: ASSGQGAGTGELF

d_call: .
v_call: TRBV30
j_call: TRBJ1-5
cdr3_aa: AWSAGLGQPQH

d_call: .
v_call: TRBV4-2
j_call: TRBJ2-3
cdr3_aa: ASSQQAEGTDTQY

d_call: .
v_call: TRBV5-1
j_call: TRBJ2-5
cdr3_aa: ASSDPAEQETQY

d_call: TRBD2
v_call: TRBV18
j_call: TRBJ2-5
cdr3_aa: ASSPRTSGNQETQY

d_call: TRBD2
v_call: TRBV28
j_call: TRBJ2-5
cdr3_aa: ASIPSAGVQLETQY

d_call: .
v_call: TRBV4-3
j_call: TRBJ2-5
cdr3_aa: ASSQTGMETQY

d_call: TRBD2
v_call: TRBV10-3
j_call: .
cdr3_aa: AISDTGTNNYEQY

d_call: .
v_call: TRBV5-6
j_call: TRBJ1-5
cdr3_aa: ASSLGQSNQPQH

d_call: TRBD2
v_call: TRBV19
j_call: TRBJ2-1
cdr3_aa: ASSTHEAGGPGSYNEQF

d_call: .
v_call: TRBV5-1
j_call: TRBJ2-3
cdr3_aa: ASSLDLATDTQY

d_call: TRBD1
v_call: TRBV6-5
j_call: TRBJ1-2
cdr3_aa: ASSPTGGAGYGYT

d_call: TRBD1
v_call: TRBV10-1
j_call: TRBJ2-3
cdr3_aa: ASSPQGFGTDTQY

d_call: .
v_call: TRBV18
j_call: TRBJ2-3
cdr3_aa: ASSPSGTFGTDTQY

d_call: .
v_call: TRBV6-1
j_call: TRBJ1-1
cdr3_aa: ASRSKENTEAF

d_call: .
v_call: TRBV10-3
j_call: TRBJ1-1
cdr3_aa: AIRREWRNTEAF

d_call: TRBD2
v_call: TRBV27
j_call: TRBJ2-6
cdr3_aa: ASSLGGSTGANVLT

d_call: .
v_call: TRBV11-3
j_call: TRBJ2-5
cdr3_aa: ASSLGSLAQETQY

d_call: TRBD1
v_call: TRBV5-1
j_call: TRBJ2-2
cdr3_aa: ASSLAPTGALAGELF

d_call: .
v_call: TRBV7-9
j_call: TRBJ1-1
cdr3_aa: ASSLASDREAF

d_call: .
v_call: TRBV30
j_call: TRBJ2-7
cdr3_aa: AWKLGASEQY

d_call: .
v_call: TRBV28
j_call: TRBJ2-7
cdr3_aa: ASSLLDSRSYEQY

d_call: TRBD1
v_call: TRBV6-5
j_call: TRBJ1-5
cdr3_aa: ASSRTGDDQPQH

d_call: .
v_call: TRBV27
j_call: TRBJ2-1
cdr3_aa: ASSSTRTEKGGSYNEQF

d_call: .
v_call: TRBV5-1
j_call: TRBJ2-6
cdr3_aa: ASSLAWANSGANVLA

d_call: .
v_call: TRBV9
j_call: TRBJ1-2
cdr3_aa: ASSVLGEKPYGYT

d_call: .
v_call: TRBV6-1
j_call: TRBJ1-4
cdr3_aa: ASSESGGSHEKLF

d_call: TRBD1
v_call: TRBV15
j_call: TRBJ1-3
cdr3_aa: ATSRRTGDGNTIY

d_call: TRBD2
v_call: TRBV2
j_call: TRBJ2-3
cdr3_aa: ASSATSGRAGDTQY

d_call: TRBD2
v_call: TRBV28
j_call: TRBJ2-7
cdr3_aa: ASSPTLLGTSGSYEQY

d_call: .
v_call: TRBV28
j_call: TRBJ1-2
cdr3_aa: ASSLLFYGYT

d_call: .
v_call: TRBV5-5
j_call: TRBJ2-3
cdr3_aa: ASSLMGHGGADTQY

d_call: .
v_call: TRBV18
j_call: TRBJ2-7
cdr3_aa: ASSPPDSYEQY

d_call: TRBD1
v_call: TRBV29-1
j_call: TRBJ2-5
cdr3_aa: SVTGGQETQY

d_call: .
v_call: TRBV19
j_call: TRBJ1-1
cdr3_aa: ASRTVSNTEAF

d_call: .
v_call: TRBV14
j_call: TRBJ2-5
cdr3_aa: ASSQDTIQETQY

d_call: .
v_call: TRBV29-1
j_call: TRBJ1-1
cdr3_aa: SVTGSGTEAF

d_call: .
v_call: TRBV7-9
j_call: TRBJ2-3
cdr3_aa: ASSPSSDTQY

d_call: .
v_call: TRBV27
j_call: TRBJ2-5
cdr3_aa: ASSLRGMETQY

d_call: TRBD2
v_call: TRBV19
j_call: TRBJ2-2
cdr3_aa: ASRLAGTGELF

d_call: TRBD2
v_call: TRBV11-2
j_call: TRBJ2-3
cdr3_aa: ASSPREGLSTDTQY

d_call: .
v_call: TRBV4-2
j_call: TRBJ1-5
cdr3_aa: ASSQAPGISQPQH

d_call: TRBD1
v_call: TRBV2
j_call: TRBJ2-5
cdr3_aa: ASQQDRGGETQY

d_call: .
v_call: TRBV5-4
j_call: TRBJ2-7
cdr3_aa: ASTPASGQNYEQY

d_call: .
v_call: TRBV28
j_call: TRBJ2-3
cdr3_aa: ASSLQSSADTQY

d_call: TRBD2
v_call: TRBV7-9
j_call: TRBJ2-1
cdr3_aa: ASSSLAGVEQF

d_call: .
v_call: TRBV5-5
j_call: TRBJ1-1
cdr3_aa: ASSFTAMTEAF

d_call: .
v_call: TRBV30
j_call: TRBJ1-1
cdr3_aa: AWSAPSLGITEAF

d_call: TRBD2
v_call: TRBV11-2
j_call: TRBJ2-1
cdr3_aa: ASSLVGLEF